This paragraph covers one T cell receptor beta chain sequence. The data originate from a study of blood T cell repertoires in COVID-19. On the study more broadly: COVID-19 samples, acute and convalescent, were from the United States, Italy and Spain.

Seattle patients were enrolled while actively infected and followed longitudinally. Germline loops: CDR1 MDHEN, CDR2 SYDVKM. Trimming pared 3 bases from V and 6 bases from J, leaving 14 bases between. CDR3 size: 15 residues. Per the authors' pipeline: Estimates of nucleated cell counts were drawn from the amplification of reference gene primers. The method was immunoSEQ multiplex PCR; TCRdb's version includes in-frame clones alone and lacks a portion of them. V and J calls plus clone size are reproduced from that table; the DNA served to infer D and trimming. The sample holds about 55,000 clones, roughly four fifths seen once.

Sequencing was carried out using peripheral blood. This TCR derives from a man at least 80 years old with COVID-19, enrolled during active disease. The V gene is TRBV28, the J gene TRBJ1-4; a possible D gene is TRBD1 (5 bases). The CDR3 spells CASSFEGRLDEKLFF. CDR3 in DNA: TGTGCCAGCAGTTTTGAGGGGAGGCTCGATGAAAAACTGTTTTTT. Using reference TRBV28 and TRBJ1-4 for the parts outside the CDR3, the full variable domain is DVKVTQSSRYLVKRTGEKVFLECVQDMDHENMFWYRQDPGLGLRLIYFSYDVKMKEKGDIPEGYSVSREKKERFSLILESASTNQTSMYLCASSFEGRLDEKLFFGSGTQLSVL.